The clone carrying this TCR beta chain was detected only a few times. The sample is drawn from a study of neoadjuvant anti-PD-1 for oral cavity cancer. Study background: Patients without progression received a fourth nivolumab dose around day 43, then surgical resection on days 50-56.

Patients had newly diagnosed, untreated stage II-IVA oral cavity squamous cell carcinoma. Blood libraries mostly used 450 to 550 ng genomic DNA, six replicates each. TCRdb keeps only in-frame clones here, not all; method: immunoSEQ multiplex PCR. The table has nearly 7,000 clones, 70% to 80% seen once. V lost 2 bases and J lost 0, with 11 bases in between. Per germline, CDR1 MNHEY and CDR2 SMNVEV (reference sequence). The length of the CDR3 is 17 residues. The specimen was PBMCs, collected before nivolumab (anti-PD-1) treatment. The clonotype originates from a person aged 35-79 years with oral cavity squamous cell carcinoma. The chain carries TRBV27 and TRBJ1-6, with unresolved D. The CDR3 coding sequence is TGTGCCAGCAGTTTAGACTTACTTAGCTCCTATAATTCACCCCTCCACTTT. Encoded protein: CASSLDLLSSYNSPLHF.